This TCR beta chain was sequenced in a study of T cell responses to AZD1222 COVID-19 vaccine. A word on this clone: The antigen is unknown.

Notes on the study in general: Spike-specific TCR breadth and depth were elevated following two AZD1222 doses. Nearly half of spike-specific TCRs reportedly target variant regions that are unmutated in the B.1.351 and B.1.1.7 variants.

V was shortened by 4 bases and J by 4 bases, with 4 bases between the two germline ends. The length of the CDR3 is 11 residues. CDR1 is DFQATT, CDR2 SNEGSKA, per germline (reference sequence). Sequencing was performed with immunoSEQ multiplex PCR; in TCRdb, only in-frame clones are kept and a portion is missing. The profile covers 120,000 or so clones, with about 90% appearing a single time and approximately 1.1% taken by the ten largest. This chain links TRBV20-1 with TRBJ1-4, with D unresolved. This receptor was taken from an adult in good health. Source: peripheral blood, taken on day 0 of AZD1222 vaccination. The CDR3 protein is CSATFNEKLFF. CDR3 DNA sequence: TGCAGTGCTACTTTTAATGAAAAACTGTTTTTT.